Listed here are 2 T cell receptor beta chains from one sample, sequenced in a study of blood T cell repertoires in COVID-19. Clones were read by immunoSEQ multiplex PCR, and TCRdb kept only the in-frame ones, dropping some. Of around 200,000 clones listed, approximately 84% were seen once; the top ten hold about 4.4%. The source material was peripheral blood. Every receptor here comes from a man aged 50 to 59 with active or convalescent COVID-19.

This chain joins TRBV7-9 and TRBJ1-1; weak D call: TRBD1 (6 bases). Germline V CDR1 and CDR2: SEHNR, FQNEAQ (reference sequence). This CDR3 contains 15 residues. V gave up 2 bases and J gave up 0 bases, with 10 bases separating them. This chain's CDR3 is CASSLNDRMNTEAFF. CDR3 sequence (DNA): TGTGCCAGCAGCTTAAACGACAGGATGAACACTGAAGCTTTCTTT.

This chain links TRBV19 with TRBJ1-4; a weak D match, TRBD1 (5 bases). V was cut by 5 bases and J by 0 bases, with 19 bases left in between. The CDR3 is 18 amino acids. Germline V gene data show CDR1 as LNHDA and CDR2 as SQIVND (reference sequence). Written as DNA, the CDR3 is TGTGCCAGTAGTCCTATAGCCATGGGGGGAACAACTAATGAAAAACTGTTTTTT. Translation gives CASSPIAMGGTTNEKLFF. The variable domain in full, with the rest retrieved from reference TRBV19 and TRBJ1-4, is DGGITQSPKYLFRKEGQNVTLSCEQNLNHDAMYWYRQDPGQGLRLIYYSQIVNDFQKGDIAEGYSVSREKKESFPLTVTSAQKNPTAFYLCASSPIAMGGTTNEKLFFGSGTQLSVL.